Listed below are T cell receptor beta chains from one sample, sequenced in a study of siplizumab effects on memory and regulatory T cells. Data came from immunoSEQ multiplex PCR; TCRdb stores just in-frame clones and leaves some out. The sample has around 110,000 clones, roughly 94% seen once. What was sequenced was non-Treg CD4+ T cells sorted from blood. These receptors came from a human donor in good health. Both conserved end residues are part of each CDR3.

cdr3_aa: CASSRGRASNTEAFF
j_call: TRBJ1-1
v_call: TRBV9

cdr3_aa: CASSLAPGLAGTNTGELFF
j_call: TRBJ2-2
v_call: TRBV7-6

cdr3_aa: CASSPDAASREQYF
j_call: TRBJ2-7
v_call: TRBV7-9

cdr3_aa: CASSRGQENEKLFF
j_call: TRBJ1-4
v_call: TRBV5-4

cdr3_aa: CATSRGTGLLYYEQYF
j_call: TRBJ2-7
v_call: TRBV15

cdr3_aa: CASSIDQGRFNEQFF
j_call: TRBJ2-1
v_call: TRBV19

cdr3_aa: CATSRSGTRHNEQFF
j_call: TRBJ2-1
v_call: TRBV15

cdr3_aa: CASSGTHNNEQFF
j_call: TRBJ2-1
v_call: TRBV5-6

cdr3_aa: CAWTEVWRYEQYF
j_call: TRBJ2-7
v_call: TRBV30

cdr3_aa: CASSDQGATEAFF
j_call: TRBJ1-1
v_call: TRBV19

cdr3_aa: CASSRPRSSGNTIYF
j_call: TRBJ1-3
v_call: TRBV18

cdr3_aa: CTARLFSGGSEQFF
j_call: TRBJ2-1
v_call: TRBV29-1

cdr3_aa: CASSYGGGLDADTQYF
j_call: TRBJ2-3
v_call: TRBV6-5

cdr3_aa: CASSLDHGPYEQYF
j_call: TRBJ2-7
v_call: TRBV7-2

cdr3_aa: CASSTTDRSYEQYF
j_call: TRBJ2-7
v_call: TRBV19

cdr3_aa: CASSLMQGNINQPQHF
j_call: TRBJ1-5
v_call: TRBV19

cdr3_aa: CASSIQGDGEQYF
j_call: TRBJ2-7
v_call: TRBV19

cdr3_aa: CATTGRARGRYGYTF
j_call: TRBJ1-2
v_call: TRBV6-5

cdr3_aa: CAISGRFNEKLFF
j_call: TRBJ1-4
v_call: TRBV10-3

cdr3_aa: CASSQGTGGEEAFF
j_call: TRBJ1-1
v_call: TRBV5-4

cdr3_aa: CASIGGGNSPLHF
j_call: TRBJ1-6
v_call: TRBV10-2

cdr3_aa: CASGLVRVGSETQYF
j_call: TRBJ2-5
v_call: TRBV12-5

cdr3_aa: CASSDSKSSGANVLTF
j_call: TRBJ2-6
v_call: TRBV6-4

cdr3_aa: CASSVGAGTSPLHF
j_call: TRBJ1-6
v_call: TRBV9

cdr3_aa: CATSRDRAGREQYF
j_call: TRBJ2-7
v_call: TRBV15

cdr3_aa: CASSIDRGDKLFF
j_call: TRBJ1-4
v_call: TRBV19

cdr3_aa: CASSDRGYGNTIYF
j_call: TRBJ1-3
v_call: TRBV19

cdr3_aa: CASSQALPGQGAGGYTF
j_call: TRBJ1-2
v_call: TRBV4-1

cdr3_aa: CASSPPEVVYEQYF
j_call: TRBJ2-7
v_call: TRBV18

cdr3_aa: CASSLSVESYNEQFF
j_call: TRBJ2-1
v_call: TRBV11-1

cdr3_aa: CASSDQGAREQYF
j_call: TRBJ2-7
v_call: TRBV18